This T cell receptor beta chain was profiled in a study of shared clonotypes between healthy human individuals. Study results and limitations: The study found lower generation probabilities in non-shared clonotypes than in those shared by all four donors. When naive CD4 clonotypes were compared across several donors, 4% to 5.5% were shared.

Each subset's genomic DNA was split evenly across several immunoSEQ plates. Profiled with immunoSEQ multiplex PCR; TCRdb holds only in-frame clones, not every one. The sample has 2 million to 2.5 million clones; just over 90% are singletons. Regarding this clone: Its specificity is unknown.

This CDR3 is built from 16 residues. Germline-derived CDR1 and CDR2 are SQVTM and ANQGSEA. V shed 4 bases, J shed 15 bases, and the junction held 17 bases outside the gene matches. The receptor comes from a man aged 18 to 30 in good health. Some clones in this sample may be carry-over from other donors' samples. V usage is TRBV29-1 and J usage is TRBJ2-1; 14 bases fit TRBD2. Sequencing used naive CD4+ T cells from PBMCs. Subset here: CD45RA+ positively selected. For the CDR3, the DNA is TGCAGCGTTGGTTTCGCCGGGACTAGCGGGAGTAAGAAGGTGTTCTTC. Its translation is CSVGFAGTSGSKKVFF.